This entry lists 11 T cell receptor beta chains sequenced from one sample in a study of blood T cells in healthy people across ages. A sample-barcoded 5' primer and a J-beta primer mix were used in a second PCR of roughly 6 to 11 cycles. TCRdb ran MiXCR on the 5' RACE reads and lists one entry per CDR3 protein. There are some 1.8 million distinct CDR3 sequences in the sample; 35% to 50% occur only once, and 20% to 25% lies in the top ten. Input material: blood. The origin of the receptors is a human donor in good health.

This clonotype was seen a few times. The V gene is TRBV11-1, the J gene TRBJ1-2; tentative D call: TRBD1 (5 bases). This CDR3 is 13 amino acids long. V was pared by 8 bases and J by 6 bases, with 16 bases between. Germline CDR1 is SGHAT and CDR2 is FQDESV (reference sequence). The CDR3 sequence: CASSLGPGHGYTF. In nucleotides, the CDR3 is TGTGCCAGCTCTCTGGGGCCAGGGCATGGCTACACCTTC.

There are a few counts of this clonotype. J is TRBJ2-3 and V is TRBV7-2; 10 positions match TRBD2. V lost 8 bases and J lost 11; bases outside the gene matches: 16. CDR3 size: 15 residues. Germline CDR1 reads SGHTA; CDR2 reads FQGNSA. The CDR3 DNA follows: TGTGCCAGCTCGGTGAGCGGGGGGGCCTTTTTGGGGCAGTATTTT. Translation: CASSVSGGAFLGQYF. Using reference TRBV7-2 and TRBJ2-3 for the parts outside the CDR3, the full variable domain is GAGVSQSPSNKVTEKGKDVELRCDPISGHTALYWYRQSLGQGLEFLIYFQGNSAPDKSGLPSDRFSAERTGGSVSTLTIQRTQQEDSAVYLCASSVSGGAFLGQYFGPGTRLTVL.

The CDR3 bases are TGTGCCACCAGTGACCTGGGGACAGGCAACAATGAGCAGTTCTTC. The encoded protein is CATSDLGTGNNEQFF. This sequence joins TRBV24-1 and TRBJ2-1; 8 bases map to TRBD1. V lost 4 bases and J lost 5; bases outside the gene matches: 6. Germline assignment: CDR1 KGHDR and CDR2 SFDVKD. The CDR3 is 15 amino acids.

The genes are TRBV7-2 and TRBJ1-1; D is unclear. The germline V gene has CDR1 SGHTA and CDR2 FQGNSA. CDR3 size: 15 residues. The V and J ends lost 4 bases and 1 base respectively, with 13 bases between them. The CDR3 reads CASSSQSSGNTEAFF. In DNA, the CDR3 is TGTGCCAGCAGCTCTCAATCGAGCGGGAACACTGAAGCTTTCTTT.

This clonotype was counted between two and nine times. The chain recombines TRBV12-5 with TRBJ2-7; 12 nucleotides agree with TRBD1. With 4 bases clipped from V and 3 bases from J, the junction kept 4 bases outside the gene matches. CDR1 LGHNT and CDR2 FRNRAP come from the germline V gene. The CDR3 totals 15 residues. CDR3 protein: CASGSWDRGHYEQYF. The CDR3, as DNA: TGTGCTAGTGGTTCCTGGGACAGGGGGCACTACGAGCAGTACTTC. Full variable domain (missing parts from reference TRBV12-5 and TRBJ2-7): DARVTQTPRHKVTEMGQEVTMRCQPILGHNTVFWYRQTMMQGLELLAYFRNRAPLDDSGMPKDRFSAEMPDATLATLKIQPSEPRDSAVYFCASGSWDRGHYEQYFGPGTRLTVT.

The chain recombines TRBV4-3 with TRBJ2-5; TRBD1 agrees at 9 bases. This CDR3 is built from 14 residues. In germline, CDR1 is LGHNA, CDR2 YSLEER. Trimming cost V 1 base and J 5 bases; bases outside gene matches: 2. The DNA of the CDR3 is TGCGCCAGCAGCCAAGGGGGGACAGGGGAGACCCAGTACTTC. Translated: CASSQGGTGETQYF.

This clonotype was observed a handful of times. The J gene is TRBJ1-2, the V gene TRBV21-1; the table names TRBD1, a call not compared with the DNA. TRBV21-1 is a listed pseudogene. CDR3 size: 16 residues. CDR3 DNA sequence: TGTGCCAGCAGCCAGCCCCGGGACAGCCCTAACTATGGCTACACCTTC. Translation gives CASSQPRDSPNYGYTF.

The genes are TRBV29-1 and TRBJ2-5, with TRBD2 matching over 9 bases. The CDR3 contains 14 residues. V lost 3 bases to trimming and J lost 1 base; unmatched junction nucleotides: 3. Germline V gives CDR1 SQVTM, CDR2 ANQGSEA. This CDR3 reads CSVDLAGLQETQYF. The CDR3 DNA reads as TGCAGCGTTGATCTAGCGGGGCTCCAAGAGACCCAGTACTTC.

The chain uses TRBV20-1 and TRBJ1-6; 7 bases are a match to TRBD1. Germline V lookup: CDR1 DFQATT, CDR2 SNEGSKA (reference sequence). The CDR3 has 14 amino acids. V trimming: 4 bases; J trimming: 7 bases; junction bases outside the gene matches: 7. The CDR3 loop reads CSATTQGWNSPLHF. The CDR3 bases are TGCAGTGCTACAACACAGGGGTGGAATTCACCCCTCCACTTT.

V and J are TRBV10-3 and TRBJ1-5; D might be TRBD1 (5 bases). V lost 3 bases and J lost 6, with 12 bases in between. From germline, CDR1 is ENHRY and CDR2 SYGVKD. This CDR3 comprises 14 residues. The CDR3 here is CAISDGARGQPQHF. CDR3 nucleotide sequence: TGTGCCATCAGTGACGGGGCCCGGGGTCAGCCCCAGCATTTT.

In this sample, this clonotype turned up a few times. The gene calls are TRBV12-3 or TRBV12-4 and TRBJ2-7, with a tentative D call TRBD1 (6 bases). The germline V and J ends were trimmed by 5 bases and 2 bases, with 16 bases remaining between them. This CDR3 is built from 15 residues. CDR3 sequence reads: CASSPKGGLTYEQYF. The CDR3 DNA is TGTGCCAGCAGTCCAAAAGGGGGTCTCACCTACGAGCAGTACTTC.